This T cell receptor (beta chain) was sequenced for a study of CXCR3-negative and CXCR3-positive naive CD8 T cells. Every CD8+ T cell subset underwent triplicate sorting at around 270,000 cells apiece. CD45RO-CCR7+CD27+CD95- characterized naive CD8+ T cells. In preparing the TRB cDNA libraries, 5' RACE with UMI labels was used. From its re-call of the 5' RACE reads, TCRdb lists each CDR3 protein once, without DNA. The sample includes over 100,000 distinct CDR3 sequences. The sequenced sample was naive CXCR3- CD8+ T cells from blood. As to subset: CD45RO-CCR7+CD27+CD95- naive CD8+ T cells lacking CXCR3 (TNR3-). The TCR was taken from a human donor in good health. Some clones in this sample may be carry-over from other donors' samples.

The CDR3 sequence: CASSLWQADLYGYTF. This sequence joins TRBV5-5 and TRBJ1-2. CDR3 length: 15 amino acids. Germline V gives CDR1 SGHKS, CDR2 YYEKEE (reference sequence).